The 19 T cell receptor beta chains listed next were all sequenced from one sample in a study of graft-versus-host responses after intestinal transplantation. Produced via immunoSEQ multiplex PCR; TCRdb's table is partial and in-frame only. The data contain 41,000 or so clones, 95% of them singletons. Their antigen targets remain unknown. The sample in question was unstimulated CD8+ T cells sorted from spleen or lymph node cells, obtained before transplant. Receptors originate from a human donor who was the organ donor for an intestinal transplant.

V usage is TRBV19 and J usage is TRBJ1-5; D possibly corresponds to TRBD1 (6 bases). The V and J ends lost 3 bases and 7 bases respectively, with 13 bases between them. The CDR3 runs to 14 residues. Germline CDR1 and CDR2: LNHDA and SQIVND (reference sequence). The CDR3: CASSMYPGEQPQHF. The CDR3 coding sequence is TGTGCCAGTAGTATGTATCCAGGGGAACAGCCCCAGCATTTT.

This chain joins TRBV7-8 and TRBJ2-1, with unresolved D. Germline CDR1 is SGHVS and CDR2 is FQNEAQ. This CDR3 is built from 15 residues. The V and J ends lost 0 bases and 4 bases respectively, with 10 bases between them. As DNA, the CDR3 is TGTGCCAGCAGCTTAGCGGACGGTATTTACAATGAGCAGTTCTTC. As protein: CASSLADGIYNEQFF.

V gene TRBV19 combines with J gene TRBJ2-3, with D possibly matching TRBD2 (6 bases). V was clipped by 9 bases and J by 5 bases, with 21 bases between them. Germline values: CDR1 LNHDA, CDR2 SQIVND (reference sequence). CDR3 length: 15 amino acids. The chain's CDR3 is CASSEPSAEGDTQYF. CDR3 DNA: TGTGCCAGCAGTGAACCCTCGGCGGAGGGAGATACGCAGTATTTT.

The chain carries TRBV7-3 and TRBJ2-3, with D perhaps matching TRBD1 (6 bases). The germline gives CDR1 SGHTA, CDR2 FQGTGA. Trimming left V 4 bases short and J 6 bases short, with 11 bases between. The CDR3 spans 13 residues. The CDR3 is CASSSTGLDTQYF. The CDR3 DNA reads TGTGCCAGCAGCTCCACAGGGTTGGATACGCAGTATTTT. Full variable domain (remainder filled in from reference TRBV7-3 and TRBJ2-3): GAGVSQTPSNKVTEKGKYVELRCDPISGHTALYWYRQSLGQGPEFLIYFQGTGAADDSGLPNDRFFAVRPEGSVSTLKIQRTERGDSAVYLCASSSTGLDTQYFGPGTRLTVL.

J is TRBJ2-3 and V is TRBV15, with TRBD2 matching 8 bases. Germline V gives CDR1 LNHNV, CDR2 YYDKDF (reference sequence). Trimming removed 5 bases from V and 2 bases from J; junction bases left unmatched: 6. The CDR3 contains 15 residues. The CDR3 here is CATSLRGDDTDTQYF. CDR3 DNA sequence: TGTGCCACCAGCCTGCGGGGGGACGACACAGATACGCAGTATTTT.

The V call is TRBV7-9, the J call TRBJ1-1; D might be TRBD1 (5 bases). The CDR3 has 14 residues. Germline V gives CDR1 SEHNR, CDR2 FQNEAQ (reference sequence). V was trimmed by 2 bases and J by 10 bases, leaving 17 bases between them. For the CDR3, the DNA is TGTGCCAGCAGCTTATCGGGGGGTCCCGTCAGAGCTTTCTTT. This encodes CASSLSGGPVRAFF. Based on the CDR3 plus reference TRBV7-9 and TRBJ1-1, the full variable domain is DTGVSQNPRHKITKRGQNVTFRCDPISEHNRLYWYRQTLGQGPEFLTYFQNEAQLEKSRLLSDRFSAERPKGSFSTLEIQRTEQGDSAMYLCASSLSGGPVRAFFGQGTRLTVV.

The rearrangement joins TRBV6-1 to TRBJ2-7; no reliable D call. V gave up 5 bases and J gave up 7 bases, with 15 bases separating them. The CDR3 length is 13 residues. Germline CDR1 is MNHNS and CDR2 is SASEGT. CDR3 DNA sequence: TGTGCCAGCAGTACCCCGGGCGTTTGGGAGCAGTACTTC. It codes for CASSTPGVWEQYF.

The genes are TRBV5-6 and TRBJ1-2; TRBD1 is a possible D gene (5 bases). V was clipped by 4 bases and J by 1 base, with 14 bases between them. Germline CDR1 and CDR2: SGHDT and YYEEEE. The CDR3 contains 15 residues. CDR3 in amino acids: CASSPPGLLNYGYTF. DNA of the CDR3: TGTGCCAGCAGCCCGCCGGGACTCCTTAACTATGGCTACACCTTC.

This clone was found once. The chain is built from TRBV7-9 and TRBJ2-1; the D gene could be TRBD1 or TRBD2 (5 bases each). V dropped 5 bases and J dropped 8 bases, with 19 bases sitting between them. The CDR3 covers 15 residues. Germline V gene data show CDR1 as SEHNR and CDR2 as FQNEAQ (reference sequence). In nucleotides, the CDR3 is TGTGCCAGCAGCCCTGGGACCTTTAGTCGGCATGAGCAGTTCTTC. It codes for CASSPGTFSRHEQFF.

The rearrangement joins TRBV19 to TRBJ2-5; TRBD2 agrees at 8 bases. J was trimmed by 3 bases and V by 1 base; bases with no gene match: 4. This CDR3 contains 15 residues. CDR1 LNHDA and CDR2 SQIVND come from the germline V gene (reference sequence). CDR3: CASSIAAGVEETQYF. The CDR3 DNA follows: TGTGCCAGTAGTATAGCAGCGGGGGTAGAAGAGACCCAGTACTTC. The complete variable domain, with remaining parts taken from reference TRBV19 and TRBJ2-5, reads DGGITQSPKYLFRKEGQNVTLSCEQNLNHDAMYWYRQDPGQGLRLIYYSQIVNDFQKGDIAEGYSVSREKKESFPLTVTSAQKNPTAFYLCASSIAAGVEETQYFGPGTRLLVL.

The chain is built from TRBV27 and TRBJ2-2; maybe TRBD1 (5 bases). This CDR3 has 16 amino acids. Germline CDR1 and CDR2: MNHEY and SMNVEV (reference sequence). The ends were cut back, 5 bases at V and 1 base at J, with 14 bases in the middle. The CDR3 loop is CASSARQRRNTGELFF. The CDR3 DNA follows: TGTGCCAGCAGTGCGAGACAGAGAAGGAACACCGGGGAGCTGTTTTTT.

The chain combines TRBV27 with TRBJ2-7; no firm D call. V was clipped by 5 bases and J by 0 bases, with 8 bases between them. The CDR3 extends over 13 amino acids. The V gene's germline CDR1 is MNHEY and CDR2 SMNVEV (reference sequence). As DNA, the CDR3 is TGTGCCAGCAGTAATCGGCCCTCCTACGAGCAGTACTTC. This sequence encodes CASSNRPSYEQYF.

V is TRBV27 and J is TRBJ2-3; D is ambiguous. The CDR3 spans 14 residues. V dropped 3 bases and J dropped 3 bases, with 10 bases sitting between them. Germline values: CDR1 MNHEY, CDR2 SMNVEV (reference sequence). Written as DNA, the CDR3 is TGTGCCAGCAGTTTGGCAGTGTCGACAGATACGCAGTATTTT. This translates into CASSLAVSTDTQYF.

The V gene is TRBV7-3, the J gene TRBJ2-3; 10 bases agree with TRBD2. Unmatched junction bases numbered 5, after V lost 1 base and J lost 4 bases. Germline CDR1 SGHTA, CDR2 FQGTGA. The CDR3 totals 16 residues. The CDR3, as DNA: TGTGCCAGCAGCTTAAGTGGGCTAGCGGGGGCAGATACGCAGTATTTT. Its protein is CASSLSGLAGADTQYF. The full variable domain, its missing parts supplied by reference TRBV7-3 and TRBJ2-3, is GAGVSQTPSNKVTEKGKYVELRCDPISGHTALYWYRQSLGQGPEFLIYFQGTGAADDSGLPNDRFFAVRPEGSVSTLKIQRTERGDSAVYLCASSLSGLAGADTQYFGPGTRLTVL.

The CDR3 here is CASSLSNYNEQFF. The CDR3 nucleotides are TGTGCCAGCAGTTTATCGAATTACAATGAGCAGTTCTTC. The V gene is TRBV27, the J gene TRBJ2-1, with unresolved D. This CDR3 has 13 residues. Germline V CDR1 and CDR2: MNHEY, SMNVEV (reference sequence). Trimming left V 0 bases short and J 4 bases short, with 4 bases between.

As concerns this clone: The sample contains more than one DNA sequence encoding this CDR3. V and J are TRBV4-1 and TRBJ2-7, with D unclear. The V and J ends lost 1 base and 3 bases respectively, with 7 bases between them. CDR1 MGHRA and CDR2 YSYEKL come from the germline V gene. This CDR3 has 13 residues. CDR3 nucleotide sequence: TGCGCCAGCAGCCAAGCAGCCTACTACGAGCAGTACTTC. This gives the protein CASSQAAYYEQYF.

This clone came up once. The chain combines TRBV5-1 with TRBJ2-5; TRBD1 matches 7 bases. The CDR3 is 15 residues long. V shed 2 bases, J shed 0 bases, and the junction held 4 bases outside the gene matches. Germline V gene data show CDR1 as SGHRS and CDR2 as YFSETQ. The CDR3 protein is CASSFGTDNQETQYF. As DNA, the CDR3 is TGCGCCAGCAGCTTCGGGACAGATAACCAAGAGACCCAGTACTTC.

The chain has TRBV29-1 and TRBJ2-7, with 9 bases matching TRBD1. CDR3 length: 14 residues. The ends lost 0 bases at V and 5 bases at J; junction bases unmatched: 5. Per germline, CDR1 SQVTM and CDR2 ANQGSEA. The CDR3 is CSVEELGQGNEQYF. The CDR3 region has the DNA TGCAGCGTTGAAGAACTCGGACAGGGGAACGAGCAGTACTTC.

The chain employs TRBV7-8 and TRBJ2-7; perhaps TRBD1 as D (5 bases). Germline V gene data show CDR1 as SGHVS and CDR2 as FQNEAQ. The CDR3 is 13 amino acids. V was clipped by 2 bases and J by 5 bases, with 10 bases between them. In DNA form, the CDR3 reads TGTGCCAGCAGCTTAACTTTAGGGGACGAGCAGTACTTC. This gives the protein CASSLTLGDEQYF.